This TCR beta chain was sequenced in a study of blood T cell repertoires in COVID-19. The overall study: Whether acute or convalescent, the COVID-19 samples came from the United States, Italy and Spain. Sources were T cells, B-cell-depleted T cells, or PBMCs; the material itself was cDNA or gDNA.

Authors' methods: Estimation of nucleated cell counts relied on the amplification of reference gene primers. Clones were read by immunoSEQ multiplex PCR, and TCRdb kept only the in-frame ones, dropping some. For V, J and clone size, that table is used; D and trimming come from the DNA. This sample has about 200,000 clones; 88% occur once, and the top ten carry around 1.5%. The sequence came from a young man with active or convalescent COVID-19. The source material was peripheral blood.

The CDR3 region is CACDTTANTEAFF. The CDR3 coding sequence is TGTGCCTGCGACACGACGGCGAACACTGAAGCTTTCTTT. The chain joins TRBV30 to TRBJ1-1; D is unclear. Between the trimmed V and J ends, which lost 6 bases and 1 base, there was a span of 12 bases. The CDR3 has 13 residues. Germline values: CDR1 GTSNPN, CDR2 SVGIG (reference sequence).